A selection of T cell receptor beta chains follows, all from one sample in a study of memory CD4+ T cells and cytomegalovirus serostatus. Clones were sequenced by immunoSEQ multiplex PCR, and TCRdb holds only the in-frame ones, with some missing. The repertoire holds roughly 45,000 clones, with 78% as singletons. The sequencing sample was made of memory CD4+ T cells from blood. These receptors came from an adult in good health and CMV-seronegative. Both conserved end residues are part of each CDR3. The order of the fields is J gene, V gene, CDR3 protein.

j_call: TRBJ2-3; v_call: TRBV25-1; cdr3_aa: CASSEGGSTDTQYF
j_call: TRBJ1-2; v_call: TRBV7-2; cdr3_aa: CASSLGGTSSNYGYTF
j_call: TRBJ1-1; v_call: TRBV5-4; cdr3_aa: CASSRTGTGSEAFF
j_call: TRBJ1-2; v_call: TRBV5-4; cdr3_aa: CASSPDRGPTWMVYGYTF
j_call: TRBJ1-5; v_call: TRBV2; cdr3_aa: CASRVNQPQHF
j_call: TRBJ1-3; v_call: TRBV30; cdr3_aa: CAWSVLAGGNTIYF
j_call: TRBJ2-2; v_call: TRBV28; cdr3_aa: CASSLADRAVGELFF
j_call: TRBJ2-7; v_call: TRBV30; cdr3_aa: CAWSVGGSSYEQYF
j_call: TRBJ1-6; v_call: TRBV7-8; cdr3_aa: CASSLATASYNSPLHF
j_call: TRBJ2-3; v_call: TRBV5-1; cdr3_aa: CASSSIAVQRRGTQYF
j_call: TRBJ2-3; v_call: TRBV7-8; cdr3_aa: CATTSGGGRLTDTQYF
j_call: TRBJ1-1; v_call: TRBV5-1; cdr3_aa: CATRLQGGAEAFF
j_call: TRBJ1-2; v_call: TRBV2; cdr3_aa: CASSRTPGQGTGGYTF
j_call: TRBJ2-1; v_call: TRBV10-1; cdr3_aa: CASRGANYNEQFF
j_call: TRBJ2-7; v_call: TRBV18; cdr3_aa: CASSPTSLAGITYEQYF
j_call: TRBJ1-6; v_call: TRBV18; cdr3_aa: CASSREEDSPLHF
j_call: TRBJ1-5; v_call: TRBV5-6; cdr3_aa: CASSSRVRNQPQHF
j_call: TRBJ2-1; v_call: TRBV7-7; cdr3_aa: CASSLRTSGRNEQFF
j_call: TRBJ1-1; v_call: TRBV2; cdr3_aa: CASRTIDRVGTEAFF
j_call: TRBJ1-6; v_call: TRBV7-9; cdr3_aa: CASSLGPRHSPLHF
j_call: TRBJ1-1; v_call: TRBV20-1; cdr3_aa: CSARSDREAFF
j_call: TRBJ1-1; v_call: TRBV27; cdr3_aa: CASSSPTWEEAFF
j_call: TRBJ2-7; v_call: TRBV18; cdr3_aa: CASSPQKGGNEQYF